This entry lists 15 T cell receptor beta chains sequenced from one sample in a study of T cells in Graves' hyperthyroidism and ophthalmopathy (dated by TCRdb to the late 2010s). Libraries were prepared through multiplex PCR. TCRdb lists the instrument as Illumina HiSeq 2000. The TCR beta CDR3 regions were amplified from RNA transcripts. A first-round RT-PCR of the TCR CDR3 used the HTBI primer set with the Qiagen OneStep RT-PCR kit. The public reads were quality trimmed at Q25 with fastp and then assembled into clones with MiXCR by TCRdb, keeping productive beta chains. Every entry covers one CDR3 protein and lists the most common genes and DNA from its rows. This sample gives over 300,000 distinct CDR3 sequences in total; approximately 15% of them show up just once. Approximately 11% of the sample is taken by the ten largest. Source material: blood. The receptor set was obtained from a woman between 55 and 75 years old with Graves' hyperthyroidism.

This clonotype was detected only a few times. The chain joins TRBV14 to TRBJ2-1; possibly TRBD2 for D (6 bases). V was clipped by 6 bases and J by 7 bases, with 13 bases between them. Germline CDR1 is SGHDN and CDR2 is FVKESK. The CDR3 is made up of 13 amino acids. CDR3: CASRPGGLNEQFF. The CDR3 DNA reads as TGTGCCAGCAGACCTGGAGGGTTGAATGAGCAGTTCTTC.

There are many counts of this clonotype. This chain connects TRBV12-3 or TRBV12-4 to TRBJ2-7; 8 bases align to TRBD2. J was trimmed by 6 bases and V by 7 bases; bases with no gene match: 5. The CDR3 runs to 12 residues. This CDR3 is CASKTGGGEQYF. The CDR3, as DNA: TGTGCCAGCAAGACGGGAGGGGGCGAGCAGTACTTC.

To note about this clonotype: Since a much larger clone is just one base distant, this may be a read error. J is TRBJ2-1 and V is TRBV19; 10 bases are shared with TRBD1. V lost 3 bases and J lost 7; bases outside the gene matches: 6. The germline V gene has CDR1 LNHDA and CDR2 SQIVND (reference sequence). The CDR3 is made up of 15 amino acids. For the CDR3, the DNA is TGTGCCAGTAGTATGGGGACAGGGGACCTTAATGAGCAGTTCTTC. Its translation is CASSMGTGDLNEQFF.

This clonotype was detected only a few times. The rearrangement uses TRBV10-3 and TRBJ2-2, with D possibly TRBD1 on 6 matching bases. CDR1 is ENHRY and CDR2 is SYGVKD in the germline V gene. CDR3 length: 15 residues. With 8 bases removed from V and 1 base from J, the gap between germline ends came to 14 bases. The CDR3 spells CAISVGTQNTGELFF. Here the CDR3 DNA reads TGTGCCATCTCAGTGGGGACACAGAACACCGGGGAGCTGTTTTTT.

The chain joins TRBV3-1 to TRBJ1-4, with D perhaps TRBD1 (6 bases). The germline V and J ends were trimmed by 5 bases and 1 base, with 11 bases remaining between them. Germline loops: CDR1 LGHDT, CDR2 YNNKEL (reference sequence). The CDR3 loop spans 15 amino acids. The CDR3 DNA is TGTGCCAGCAGCTCAGGCAGGGGAACTAATGAAAAACTGTTTTTT. Amino acid sequence: CASSSGRGTNEKLFF.

This clonotype was observed many times. The chain recombines TRBV7-9 with TRBJ2-7; D not resolved. V lost 2 bases and J 2 bases, leaving 10 bases between the germline ends. The CDR3 has 14 residues. Germline-derived CDR1 and CDR2 are SEHNR and FQNEAQ (reference sequence). CDR3 sequence: CASSLIQDPYEQYF. The CDR3 DNA reads TGTGCCAGCAGCTTAATCCAGGATCCCTACGAGCAGTACTTC. Together with reference TRBV7-9 and TRBJ2-7, the CDR3 gives the full variable domain: DTGVSQNPRHKITKRGQNVTFRCDPISEHNRLYWYRQTLGQGPEFLTYFQNEAQLEKSRLLSDRFSAERPKGSFSTLEIQRTEQGDSAMYLCASSLIQDPYEQYFGPGTRLTVT.

The rearrangement links TRBV6-2 or TRBV6-3 to TRBJ2-3; no clear D. The CDR3 totals 16 residues. Germline V gene data show CDR1 as MNHEY and CDR2 as SVGEGT. The V gene lost 0 bases and the J gene lost 0 bases, with 10 bases spanning the gap. CDR3: CASSYSNYPSTDTQYF. CDR3 coding DNA: TGTGCCAGCAGTTACTCGAACTACCCGAGCACAGATACGCAGTATTTT.

On this clonotype: A much larger clone is a single base away; this may be a read error. V usage is TRBV29-1 and J usage is TRBJ2-3; 8 bases match TRBD2. Germline loops: CDR1 SQVTM, CDR2 ANQGSEA. The CDR3 covers 15 residues. CDR3 protein: CSVESPAGATDTRYF. The CDR3 DNA sequence: TGCAGCGTTGAATCTCCAGCGGGAGCTACAGATACGCGGTATTTT.

This rearrangement joins TRBV19 to TRBJ1-5; 12 bases line up with TRBD1. Germline V gives CDR1 LNHDA, CDR2 SQIVND (reference sequence). Trimming took 7 bases from V and 8 from J; bases not matched to a gene: 9. The CDR3 is made up of 15 amino acids. The CDR3 protein is CASNDRDRGLEPQHF. The CDR3 DNA reads TGTGCCAGTAACGACCGGGACAGGGGGCTGGAGCCCCAGCATTTT. The full variable domain, with the rest looked up from reference TRBV19 and TRBJ1-5, is DGGITQSPKYLFRKEGQNVTLSCEQNLNHDAMYWYRQDPGQGLRLIYYSQIVNDFQKGDIAEGYSVSREKKESFPLTVTSAQKNPTAFYLCASNDRDRGLEPQHFGDGTRLSIL.

This clonotype was counted many times. A much larger clone lies a single base off, so this may be a read error. V is TRBV2 and J is TRBJ2-7; the D call may be TRBD1 or TRBD2 (5 bases each). Germline V CDR1 and CDR2: SNHLY, FYNNEI. There are 15 residues in the CDR3. With 5 bases removed from V and 7 bases from J, the gap between germline ends came to 21 bases. The CDR3 DNA reads as TGTGCCAGCAGTAATAGGGGACGGGACCACCGGGAGCAGTACTTC. This translates into CASSNRGRDHREQYF.

This chain connects TRBV12-3 or TRBV12-4 to TRBJ2-1; a possible D gene is TRBD2 (5 bases). The CDR3 has 16 amino acids. V gave up 0 bases and J gave up 6 bases, with 15 bases separating them. CDR3: CASSLARARKANEQFF. CDR3 sequence (DNA): TGTGCCAGCAGTTTAGCGAGGGCGCGGAAGGCCAATGAGCAGTTCTTC.

This clonotype was detected ten times or more. V gene TRBV7-3 combines with J gene TRBJ2-3, with D hard to call. V was shortened by 5 bases and J by 5 bases, with 17 bases between the two germline ends. The CDR3 is 15 residues long. From germline, CDR1 is SGHTA and CDR2 FQGTGA. The DNA for the CDR3 is TGTGCCAGCAGCCCCGTTGGCGGCGAGAGAGATACGCAGTATTTT. Translated, it gives CASSPVGGERDTQYF.

This clonotype was seen a few times. This chain joins TRBV12-3 or TRBV12-4 and TRBJ2-7; the D is unclear. This CDR3 is built from 14 residues. The V and J ends lost 2 bases and 3 bases respectively, with 11 bases between them. The CDR3 bases are TGTGCCAGCAGTTTATATTACGGCAACTACGAGCAGTACTTC. Amino acid sequence: CASSLYYGNYEQYF.

This clonotype appeared a few times. The chain joins TRBV5-1 to TRBJ2-5; 8 bases match TRBD1. Germline V gene sequence: CDR1 SGHRS, CDR2 YFSETQ. The CDR3 contains 15 residues. V was pared by 0 bases and J by 5 bases, with 6 bases of the junction left unmatched. The DNA for the CDR3 is TGCGCCAGCAGCTTGGGGACAGGGAGGTCGGAGACCCAGTACTTC. Its translation is CASSLGTGRSETQYF.

Sample share makes this clonotype medium-sized. The V call is TRBV11-2, the J call TRBJ2-3; D may be TRBD1 (6 bases). This CDR3 region has 13 residues. Germline CDR1 SGHAT, CDR2 FQNNGV. Trimming took 3 bases from V and 4 from J, leaving 8 bases between them. Here the CDR3 DNA reads TGTGCCAGCAGCTTTACAGGGTCAGATACGCAGTATTTT. Translation gives CASSFTGSDTQYF.